These 6 T cell receptor beta chains share one sample of origin, sequenced in a study of T-cell memory formation after mild COVID-19. TCRdb reprocessed the 5' RACE reads via MiXCR and lists one record per CDR3 protein. This sample has around 300,000 distinct CDR3 sequences, with 14% found just once. Material: PBMCs or a T cell subset sorted from them (not recorded which). These receptor sequences come from a man aged 18 to 30 who had mild COVID-19 (a few samples of this study predate the infection). Cell type and time point are not known.

The table lists this clonotype with many counts. The V and J genes are TRBV4-2 and TRBJ2-7, with no clear D. Germline V gene data show CDR1 as LGHNA and CDR2 as YNFKEQ. This CDR3 has 15 amino acids. Trimming took 0 bases from V and 0 from J, leaving 9 bases between them. DNA of the CDR3: TGTGCCAGCAGCCAAGATTTAGATAGCTCCTACGAGCAGTACTTC. Its protein product is CASSQDLDSSYEQYF.

The CDR3 region has the DNA TGCAGTGCTAGCGATTTCGGCCGGCGGAAAGCCTCCTACGAGCAGTACTTC. It codes for CSASDFGRRKASYEQYF. The V gene is TRBV20-1, the J gene TRBJ2-7; D ambiguous. The V gene's germline CDR1 is DFQATT and CDR2 SNEGSKA (reference sequence). This CDR3 spans 17 amino acids. Between the trimmed V and J ends, which lost 3 bases and 0 bases, there was a span of 21 bases.

V is TRBV9 and J is TRBJ2-3; the match to TRBD2 covers 13 bases. The CDR3 consists of 18 residues. Germline CDR1 reads SGDLS; CDR2 reads YYNGEE. The V gene end was trimmed by 0 bases and the J gene end by 3 bases; junction bases not matched to a gene: 7. The CDR3 DNA reads as TGTGCCAGCAGCGTAGCTCCCGGACTAGCGGGGGATACAGATACGCAGTATTTT. This codes for CASSVAPGLAGDTDTQYF.

This clonotype has a count of ten or more. The genes are TRBV6-1 and TRBJ2-1; 9 nucleotides align to TRBD2. Germline V lookup: CDR1 MNHNS, CDR2 SASEGT. The CDR3 totals 15 residues. V was clipped by 3 bases and J by 8 bases; unmatched bases: 8. CDR3 nucleotides: TGTGCCAGCAGTGAGAGTAGCGGGGGTCCGGATGAGCAGTTCTTC. This codes for CASSESSGGPDEQFF.

The chain couples TRBV5-4 to TRBJ2-1; 10 nucleotides align to TRBD2. The CDR3 runs to 13 residues. In germline, CDR1 is SGHNT, CDR2 YYREEE (reference sequence). Unmatched junction bases numbered 8, after V lost 4 bases and J lost 13 bases. CDR3 in amino acids: CASSPSGGSRQFF. The CDR3 bases are TGTGCCAGCAGCCCTAGCGGGGGATCTCGCCAGTTCTTC.

In nucleotides, the CDR3 is TGTGCCAGCAACAGGGGGAGGGGGGCGAGCACAGATACGCAGTATTTT. Translation: CASNRGRGASTDTQYF. The J gene is TRBJ2-3, the V gene TRBV6-5; a weak D match, TRBD1 (8 bases). Germline values: CDR1 MNHEY, CDR2 SVGAGI. Trimming stripped 7 bases from V and 0 bases from J, with 17 bases between. The CDR3 length is 16 residues.